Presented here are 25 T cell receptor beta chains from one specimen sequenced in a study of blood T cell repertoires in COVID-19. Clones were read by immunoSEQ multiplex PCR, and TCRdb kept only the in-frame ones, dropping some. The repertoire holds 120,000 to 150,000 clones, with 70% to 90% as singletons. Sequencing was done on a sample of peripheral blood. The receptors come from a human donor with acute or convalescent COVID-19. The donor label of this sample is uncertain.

The CDR3 DNA is TGTGCCAGCAGTTTATCGGGGCGGACTGAAGCTTTCTTT. The encoded protein is CASSLSGRTEAFF. The V and J genes are TRBV27 and TRBJ1-1, with D tentatively TRBD1 (5 bases). Germline V gene data show CDR1 as MNHEY and CDR2 as SMNVEV (reference sequence). The germline V and J ends were trimmed by 0 bases and 5 bases, with 7 bases remaining between them. This CDR3 region has 13 residues.

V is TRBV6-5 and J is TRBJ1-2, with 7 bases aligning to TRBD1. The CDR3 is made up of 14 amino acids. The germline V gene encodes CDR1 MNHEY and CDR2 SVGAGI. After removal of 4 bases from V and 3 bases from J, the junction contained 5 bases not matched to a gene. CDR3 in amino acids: CASSSRDSYYGYTF. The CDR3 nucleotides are TGTGCCAGCAGTTCCCGGGACAGCTACTATGGCTACACCTTC.

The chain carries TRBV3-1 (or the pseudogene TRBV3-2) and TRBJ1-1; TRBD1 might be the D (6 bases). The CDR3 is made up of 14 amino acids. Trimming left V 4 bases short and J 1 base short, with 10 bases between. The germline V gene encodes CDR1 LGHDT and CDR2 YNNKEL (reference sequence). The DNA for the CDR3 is TGTGCCAGCAGCCGAGGACAGACGAACACTGAAGCTTTCTTT. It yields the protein CASSRGQTNTEAFF.

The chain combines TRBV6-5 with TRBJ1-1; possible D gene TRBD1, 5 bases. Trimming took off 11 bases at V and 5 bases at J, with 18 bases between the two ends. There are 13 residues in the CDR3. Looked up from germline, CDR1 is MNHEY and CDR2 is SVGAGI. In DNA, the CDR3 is TGTGCCTCAGCCGCAGGGTTAAGGACTGAAGCTTTCTTT. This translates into CASAAGLRTEAFF.

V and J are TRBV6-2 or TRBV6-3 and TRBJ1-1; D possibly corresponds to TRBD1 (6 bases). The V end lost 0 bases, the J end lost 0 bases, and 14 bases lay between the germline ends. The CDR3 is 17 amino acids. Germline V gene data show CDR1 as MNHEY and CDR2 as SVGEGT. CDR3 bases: TGTGCCAGCAGTTACTCGATCCTCCGGACAGTGAACACTGAAGCTTTCTTT. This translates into CASSYSILRTVNTEAFF.

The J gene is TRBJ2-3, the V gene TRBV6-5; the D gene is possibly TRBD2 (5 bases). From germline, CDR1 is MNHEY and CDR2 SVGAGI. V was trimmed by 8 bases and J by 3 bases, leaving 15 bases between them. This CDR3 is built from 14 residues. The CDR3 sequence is CASGLSSATDTQYF. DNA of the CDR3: TGTGCCAGCGGACTGAGTTCCGCGACAGATACGCAGTATTTT.

The CDR3, as DNA: TGTGCCAGCAGCTTCTTTAGGGACAGGACTTATGGCTACACCTTC. This translates into CASSFFRDRTYGYTF. The rearrangement uses TRBV7-9 and TRBJ1-2, with 8 positions matching TRBD1. Germline CDR1 SEHNR, CDR2 FQNEAQ (reference sequence). J lost 5 bases, V lost 3 bases, and 8 bases had no gene match. The CDR3 is 15 residues long. Using reference TRBV7-9 and TRBJ1-2 for the parts outside the CDR3, the full variable domain is DTGVSQNPRHKITKRGQNVTFRCDPISEHNRLYWYRQTLGQGPEFLTYFQNEAQLEKSRLLSDRFSAERPKGSFSTLEIQRTEQGDSAMYLCASSFFRDRTYGYTFGSGTRLTVV.

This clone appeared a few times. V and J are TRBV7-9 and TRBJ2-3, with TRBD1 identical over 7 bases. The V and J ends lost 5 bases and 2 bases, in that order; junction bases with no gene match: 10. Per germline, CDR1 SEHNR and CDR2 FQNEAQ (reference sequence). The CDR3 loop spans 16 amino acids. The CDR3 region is CASSARTGAATDTQYF. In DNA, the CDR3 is TGTGCCAGCAGCGCCCGAACAGGGGCAGCCACAGATACGCAGTATTTT. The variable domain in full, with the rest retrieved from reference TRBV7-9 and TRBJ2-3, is DTGVSQNPRHKITKRGQNVTFRCDPISEHNRLYWYRQTLGQGPEFLTYFQNEAQLEKSRLLSDRFSAERPKGSFSTLEIQRTEQGDSAMYLCASSARTGAATDTQYFGPGTRLTVL.

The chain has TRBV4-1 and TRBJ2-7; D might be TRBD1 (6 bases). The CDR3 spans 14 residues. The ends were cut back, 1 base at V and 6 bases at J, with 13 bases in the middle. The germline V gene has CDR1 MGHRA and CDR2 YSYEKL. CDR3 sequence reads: CASSQAPGAVEQYF. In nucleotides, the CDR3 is TGCGCCAGCAGCCAAGCACCAGGGGCGGTCGAGCAGTACTTC.

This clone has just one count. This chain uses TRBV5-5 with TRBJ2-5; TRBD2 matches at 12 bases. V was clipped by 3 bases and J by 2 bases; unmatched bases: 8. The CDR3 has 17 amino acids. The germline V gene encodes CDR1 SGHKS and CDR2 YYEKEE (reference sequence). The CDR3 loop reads CASSSSRTSGMQETQYF. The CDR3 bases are TGTGCCAGCAGCTCATCCAGGACTAGCGGGATGCAAGAGACCCAGTACTTC.

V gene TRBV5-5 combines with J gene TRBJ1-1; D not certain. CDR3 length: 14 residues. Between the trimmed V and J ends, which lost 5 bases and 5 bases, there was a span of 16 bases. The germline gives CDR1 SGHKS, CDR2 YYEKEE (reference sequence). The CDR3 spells CASSFTDGATEAFF. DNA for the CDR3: TGTGCCAGCAGTTTTACAGACGGCGCGACTGAAGCTTTCTTT.

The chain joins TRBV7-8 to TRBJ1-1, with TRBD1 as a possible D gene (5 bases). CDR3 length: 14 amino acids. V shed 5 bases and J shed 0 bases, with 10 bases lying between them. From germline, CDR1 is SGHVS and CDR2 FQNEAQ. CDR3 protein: CASSVQVMNTEAFF. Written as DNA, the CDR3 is TGTGCCAGCAGCGTACAGGTCATGAACACTGAAGCTTTCTTT.

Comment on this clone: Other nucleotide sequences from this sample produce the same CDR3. The CDR3 DNA follows: TGCAGCGTTGTTGTCGGCGGGGCTAACTATGGCTACACCTTC. This encodes CSVVVGGANYGYTF. V usage is TRBV29-1 and J usage is TRBJ1-2; D is undetermined. The CDR3 is made up of 14 amino acids. Germline V CDR1 and CDR2: SQVTM, ANQGSEA. V was cut by 4 bases and J by 0 bases, with 12 bases left in between.

The CDR3 region is CASSYRSTGRTDTQYF. CDR3 in DNA: TGTGCCAGCAGTTATCGTTCGACAGGGAGGACAGATACGCAGTATTTT. This chain uses TRBV6-2 or TRBV6-3 with TRBJ2-3, with D maybe TRBD1 (7 bases). The CDR3 is made up of 16 amino acids. Trimming pared 3 bases from V and 3 bases from J, leaving 16 bases between. The germline gives CDR1 MNHEY, CDR2 SVGEGT.

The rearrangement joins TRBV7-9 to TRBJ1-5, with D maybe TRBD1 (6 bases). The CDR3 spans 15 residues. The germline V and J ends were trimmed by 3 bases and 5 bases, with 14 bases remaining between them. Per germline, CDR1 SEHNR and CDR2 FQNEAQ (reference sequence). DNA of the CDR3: TGTGCCAGCAGCTTGGCAGGGGTCGGAGATCAGCCCCAGCATTTT. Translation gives CASSLAGVGDQPQHF.

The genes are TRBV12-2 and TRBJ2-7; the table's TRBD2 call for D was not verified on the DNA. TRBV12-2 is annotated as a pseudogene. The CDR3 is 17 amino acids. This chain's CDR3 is CFTPGTSGRPPLYEQYV. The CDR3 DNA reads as TGCTTCACCCCCGGGACTAGCGGGAGGCCTCCCCTCTACGAGCAGTACGTC.

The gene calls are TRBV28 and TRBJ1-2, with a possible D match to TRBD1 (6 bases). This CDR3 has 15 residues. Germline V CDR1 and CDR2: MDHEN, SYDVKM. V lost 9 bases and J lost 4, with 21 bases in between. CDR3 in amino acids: CASETIGGETYGYTF. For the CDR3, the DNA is TGTGCCAGTGAGACGATAGGGGGAGAAACCTATGGCTACACCTTC.

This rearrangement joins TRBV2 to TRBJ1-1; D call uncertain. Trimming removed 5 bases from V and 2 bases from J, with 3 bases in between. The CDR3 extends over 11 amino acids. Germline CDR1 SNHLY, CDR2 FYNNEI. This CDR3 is CASSPNTEAFF. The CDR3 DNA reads TGTGCCAGCAGTCCTAACACTGAAGCTTTCTTT.

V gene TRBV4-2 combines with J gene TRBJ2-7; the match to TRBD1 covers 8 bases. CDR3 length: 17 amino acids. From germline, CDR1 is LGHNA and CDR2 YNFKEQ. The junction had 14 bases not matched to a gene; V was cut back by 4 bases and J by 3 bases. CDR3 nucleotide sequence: TGTGCCAGCAGCCGACAAGGCGATTCGGGACAGGACTACGAGCAGTACTTC. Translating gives CASSRQGDSGQDYEQYF.

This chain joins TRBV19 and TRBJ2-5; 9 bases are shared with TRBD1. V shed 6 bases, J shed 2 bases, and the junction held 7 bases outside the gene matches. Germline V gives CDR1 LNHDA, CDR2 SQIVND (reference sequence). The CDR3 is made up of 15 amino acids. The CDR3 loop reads CASSLGTGKQETQYF. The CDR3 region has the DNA TGTGCCAGTAGCCTAGGGACAGGGAAACAAGAGACCCAGTACTTC.

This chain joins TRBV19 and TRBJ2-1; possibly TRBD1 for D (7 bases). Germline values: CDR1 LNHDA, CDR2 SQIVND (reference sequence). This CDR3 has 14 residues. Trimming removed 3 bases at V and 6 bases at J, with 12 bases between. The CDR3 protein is CASSIPGGLNEQFF. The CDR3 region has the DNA TGTGCCAGTAGTATCCCAGGGGGGCTCAATGAGCAGTTCTTC.

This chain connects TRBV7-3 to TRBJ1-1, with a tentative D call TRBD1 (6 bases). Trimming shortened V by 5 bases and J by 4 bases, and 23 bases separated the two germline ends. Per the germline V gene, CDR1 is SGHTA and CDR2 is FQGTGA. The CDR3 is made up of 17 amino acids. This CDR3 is CASSPTGMGLGTTEAFF. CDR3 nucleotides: TGTGCCAGCAGCCCTACAGGGATGGGATTGGGGACCACTGAAGCTTTCTTT. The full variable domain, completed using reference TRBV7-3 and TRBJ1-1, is GAGVSQTPSNKVTEKGKYVELRCDPISGHTALYWYRQSLGQGPEFLIYFQGTGAADDSGLPNDRFFAVRPEGSVSTLKIQRTERGDSAVYLCASSPTGMGLGTTEAFFGQGTRLTVV.

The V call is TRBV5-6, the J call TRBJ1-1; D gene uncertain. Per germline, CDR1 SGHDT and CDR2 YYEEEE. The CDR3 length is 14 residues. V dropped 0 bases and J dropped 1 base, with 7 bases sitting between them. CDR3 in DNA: TGTGCCAGCAGCTTGGGTTCCAAGAACACTGAAGCTTTCTTT. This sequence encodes CASSLGSKNTEAFF.

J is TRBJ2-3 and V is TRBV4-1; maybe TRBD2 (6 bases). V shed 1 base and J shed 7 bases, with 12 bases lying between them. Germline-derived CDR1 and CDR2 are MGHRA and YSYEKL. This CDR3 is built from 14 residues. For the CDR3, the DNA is TGCGCCAGCAGCCAAGGTCGGACTACGCATACGCAGTATTTT. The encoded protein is CASSQGRTTHTQYF.

CDR3 sequence reads: CASSPLLRQTSKETQYF. The CDR3 region has the DNA TGTGCCAGCAGCCCTCTCCTCAGACAGACGTCAAAAGAGACCCAGTACTTC. The V call is TRBV4-2, the J call TRBJ2-5; D is possibly TRBD1 (5 bases). The germline V gene has CDR1 LGHNA and CDR2 YNFKEQ. V lost 4 bases and J lost 3, with 21 bases in between. The CDR3 runs 17 residues.